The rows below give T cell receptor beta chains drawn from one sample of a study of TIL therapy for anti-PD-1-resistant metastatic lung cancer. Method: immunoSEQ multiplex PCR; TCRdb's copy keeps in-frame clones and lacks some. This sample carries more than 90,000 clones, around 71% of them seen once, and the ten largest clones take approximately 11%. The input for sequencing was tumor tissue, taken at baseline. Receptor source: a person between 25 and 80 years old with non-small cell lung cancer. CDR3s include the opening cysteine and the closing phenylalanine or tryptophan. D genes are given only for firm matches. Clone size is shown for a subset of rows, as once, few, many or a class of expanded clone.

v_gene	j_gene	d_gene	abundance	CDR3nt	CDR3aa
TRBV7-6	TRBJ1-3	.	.	TGTGCCAGCAGAGGACAGTCCTCTGGAAACACCATATATTTT	CASRGQSSGNTIYF
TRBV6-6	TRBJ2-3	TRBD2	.	TGTGCCAGCCGTCGACTAGCGGGAGGCACAGATACGCAGTATTTT	CASRRLAGGTDTQYF
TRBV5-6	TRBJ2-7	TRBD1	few	TGTGCCAGCAGCTTGGCCAGGGGGTACGAGCAGTACTTC	CASSLARGYEQYF
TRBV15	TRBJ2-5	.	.	TGTGCCACCTCCACAGCGGCTACGTACCAAGAGACCCAGTACTTC	CATSTAATYQETQYF
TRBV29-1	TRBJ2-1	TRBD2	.	TGCAGCGTGGCGGGGGGGCATGAGCAGTTCTTC	CSVAGGHEQFF
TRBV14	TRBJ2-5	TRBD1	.	TGTGCCAGCAGCCAAGGGGGCAGGGGGCGAAAAGAGACCCAGTACTTC	CASSQGGRGRKETQYF
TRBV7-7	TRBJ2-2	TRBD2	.	TGTGCCAGCAGCACGGGACTAGCGGGGAGCGCGAACACCGGGGAGCTGTTTTTT	CASSTGLAGSANTGELFF
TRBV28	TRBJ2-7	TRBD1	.	TGTGCCAGCAGTCTCCCTCAGGGGGCGGGGGAGCAGTACTTC	CASSLPQGAGEQYF
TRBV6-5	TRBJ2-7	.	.	TGTGCCAGCACGGGGAGCGGCTACGAGCAGTACTTC	CASTGSGYEQYF
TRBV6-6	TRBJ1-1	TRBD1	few	TGTGCCAGCAGTACAGGGGCCAGTGAAGCTTTCTTT	CASSTGASEAFF
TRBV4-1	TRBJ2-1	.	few	TGCGCCAGCAGCCAAGAGTTCGCAGCGGAAGGGAGGAATGAGCAGTTCTTC	CASSQEFAAEGRNEQFF
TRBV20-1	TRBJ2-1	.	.	TGCAGTGCCAGAAACAATGAGCAGTTCTTC	CSARNNEQFF
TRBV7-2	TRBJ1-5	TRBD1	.	TGTGCCAGCAGCTTAGTTCCAGGGGGCATCAATCAGCCCCAGCATTTT	CASSLVPGGINQPQHF
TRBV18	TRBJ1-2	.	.	TGTGCCAGCTCACCACTTCAGAGAAACTATGGCTACACCTTC	CASSPLQRNYGYTF
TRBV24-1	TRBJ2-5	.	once	TGTGCCACCAGTGACTCTAGCGCATGGCCGGAAGAGACCCAGTACTTC	CATSDSSAWPEETQYF
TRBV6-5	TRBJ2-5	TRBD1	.	TGTGCCAGCACTCGGACAGGGCGTAGAGAGACCCAGTACTTC	CASTRTGRRETQYF
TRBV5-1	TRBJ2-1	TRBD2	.	TGCGCCAGCAGCCAGACTAGCGGGACTTACAATGAGCAGTTCTTC	CASSQTSGTYNEQFF
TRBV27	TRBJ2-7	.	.	TGTGCCAGCAGTTTAGCCGAGCGGTGGACCTACGAGCAGTACTTC	CASSLAERWTYEQYF
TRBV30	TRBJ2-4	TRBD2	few	TGTGCCTGGAGTTCTAGCGGAGCCCTTCAGTACTTC	CAWSSSGALQYF
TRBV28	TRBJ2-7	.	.	TGTGCCAGCAGTTTGACCTACGAGCAGTACTTC	CASSLTYEQYF
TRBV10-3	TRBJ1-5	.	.	TGTGCCATCAGTGAGGGGGGGATGCAGGGGTATCAGCCCCAGCATTTT	CAISEGGMQGYQPQHF
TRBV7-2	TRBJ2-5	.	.	TGTGCCAGCAGCTTAAGGGTTAGAGGAGAGACCCAGTACTTC	CASSLRVRGETQYF
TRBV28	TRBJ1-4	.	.	TGTGCCAGCAGGACTGATTCAGGGACGATGGGTGAAAAACTGTTTTTT	CASRTDSGTMGEKLFF
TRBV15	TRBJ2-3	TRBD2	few	TGTGCCACCAGCAGAGAAGTGGCGGCTAGCGGGTTCACAGATACGCAGTATTTT	CATSREVAASGFTDTQYF